This T cell receptor beta chain was profiled in a study of OX40 agonist ivuxolimab in advanced cancers. About the research overall: Ivuxolimab was administered intravenously to patients at 0.01 to 10 mg/kg every 2 weeks. Enrollees could have had prior anti-PD-1, anti-PD-L1 or anti-CTLA-4 therapy, which about 40% had received.

Measured with immunoSEQ multiplex PCR; TCRdb has only the in-frame clones, and not every one. Of about 48,000 clones in the sample, approximately 90% were seen once. Findings of the study overall: CD8+ T cells showed, on average, more clonal expansion than CD4+ cells. Nonresponders, in some cases, also had low normalized T-cell clonal expansion.

Of note for this clone: Its antigen is unidentified.

Trimming left V 2 bases short and J 4 bases short, with 6 bases between. Germline lookup yields CDR1 SGHDT and CDR2 YYEEEE. The CDR3 spans 12 residues. This sequence joins TRBV5-6 and TRBJ1-1; no reliable D call. The sample in question was CD4+ or CD8+ T cells sorted from blood, obtained in a trial of the OX40 agonist ivuxolimab. The receptor comes from an adult with an advanced solid tumor such as melanoma, head and neck, liver or kidney cancer. CDR3 amino acids: CASSFMTTEAFF. The CDR3 nucleotides read TGTGCCAGCAGCTTCATGACCACTGAAGCTTTCTTT.